This T cell receptor (beta chain) was sequenced in a study of shared clonotypes between healthy human individuals (dated by TCRdb to about 2020). At the level of the whole study: A couple of women and a few men aged 18 to 49 years were included in the cohort. For each donor, CD4 naive and CD4 memory were each run on three plates, CD8 naive on two plates, and CD8 memory on one plate. To estimate repertoire size and how much clonotypes are shared between individuals, the study performed deep sequencing of blood TCR repertoires from a few healthy adults. To increase sequencing depth and limit assay-specific biases, different laboratories used diverse techniques to prepare libraries and sequence TCR repertoires. Leukapheresis yielded between about 0.9 and 10 billion PBMCs per donor. Overall study results and their limits: Even with the large sequencing depth, rarefaction of the sorted-subset datasets indicated that sequencing was incomplete. Because the study included a small number of donors, the genetic and exposure-history diversity represented was limited. Naive subsets generally had larger estimated clonotype richness than memory subsets did. Approximately 5% of naive CD4, 3.5% of naive CD8, 2.3% of memory CD4, and around 0.4% of memory CD8 clonotypes were shared across several donors. Only blood was sampled, and tissue TCR repertoires likely differ from those in blood. Compared with non-shared clonotypes, clonotypes shared by all four sorted-subset donors had higher generation probabilities. Pairwise subsampling led to the expectation that sequencing depth would affect the degree of clonotype sharing among donors.

On this clone: There is no known antigen for this receptor. Per-base qualities were not stored, and no clone one base away is much larger.

TCR CDR3 regions were amplified from genomic DNA by multiplex PCR using the deep immunoSEQ assay. Genomic DNA extracted from each cell subset was distributed evenly over all wells of several immunoSEQ 96-well plates, and each plate served as one replicate. For sorted subsets, 150 to 250 ng genomic DNA, equal to tens of thousands of T cell genomes, was loaded into each replicate PCR. Purified libraries were quantified with a Qubit 3.0 fluorometer, sized on a Bioanalyzer 2100, and re-quantified with the KAPA Library Quantification kit. Every immunoSEQ 96-well plate was sequenced on a separate single-read 150-cycle Illumina NextSeq 550 flow cell. Per the source publication's procedure: Because the immunoSEQ output held only junctional sequences and lacked quality scores, the filtering could not match the filtering applied to full-length reads. Sequences were annotated with PyIR, a Python wrapper for IgBLAST v1.9, using IMGT germline references to assign V/J genes and CDR3. Reads were filtered out if the reads had weak V/J assignments (E-value above 1e-6), no CDR3, stop codons, out-of-frame junctions, or ambiguous translated residues. V3J clonotypes were defined as sequences sharing an identical inferred V gene, J gene, and CDR3 amino acid sequence. Percentage overlap between repertoires was computed as shared unique clonotypes divided by the size of the smaller repertoire. Three approaches were used to assess repertoire richness: RTK rarefaction, the Chao1 estimator, and Recon v2.1 estimates of unobserved clonotypes. For all TCRbeta clonotypes obtained by the gDNA method from several donors, generation probabilities were computed with OLGA. TCRdb took this table from immuneACCESS and kept in-frame rearrangements with V and J called. Such tables lack part of the clones; where checked against another copy, unresolved V genes explain under half of the gap, and the rest is unexplained. The DNA was the basis for D and trimming; V, J and clone size are from that table. The table for this sample lists about 2.1 million clones; over 85% of them were counted only once. The ten top clones hold about 1.7% of the sample.

CD8 naive samples were obtained by positive selection for CCR7 among CD45RO-negative cells, yielding a CD45RA+CCR7+ population from which TemRA cells were excluded. Donors were healthy HIV-negative adults with no recently reported acute infections or vaccinations. Every donor was a Caucasian adult living in Nashville, Tennessee, USA. Blood was collected by leukapheresis, and PBMCs were isolated by Ficoll-Histopaque density gradient centrifugation and then cryopreserved in liquid nitrogen vapor phase. Analytical flow cytometry was used to check the purity and quantity of every magnetically sorted T cell population. Genomic DNA was isolated from every sorted fraction and measured by UV absorbance on a Nanodrop 2000c. The clonotype originates from a man younger than 35 in good health. Some clones in this sample may be carry-over from other donors' samples. Sequencing was performed on naive CD8+ T cells from PBMCs. The cell subset or site label here, explained by the study, means: CD45RA+CCR7+.

The nucleotides are TGTGCCAGCAGTCCTTGGACAGGGGATAGCACAGATACGCAGTATTTT. Its coded protein is CASSPWTGDSTDTQYF. Here the chain combines TRBV28 and TRBJ2-3; 9 bases in between match TRBD1. CDR3 length: 16 amino acids, cysteine to phenylalanine. Only the CDR3 DNA is retained, 48 bases long and in frame from the first base. Germline trimming amounts to 5 bases on V and 0 bases on J, with 6 as the count of junction bases outside the gene matches. CDR1 and CDR2 (MDHEN, SYDVKM) derive from the germline V gene.